This T cell receptor (beta chain) came from a study of T-cell reconstitution after alpha-beta-depleted transplantation in children. Germline CDR1 reads SEHNR; CDR2 reads FQNEAQ (reference sequence). V was cut by 2 bases and J by 4 bases, with 11 bases left in between. The CDR3 has 14 residues. Unique molecular identifiers were incorporated into the prepared TCRbeta library. MiXCR was run by TCRdb on the PCR reads, yielding one entry per CDR3 protein. The data contain some 340,000 distinct CDR3 sequences, about 9.4% of them singletons. The receptor was derived from a human donor who donated a stem cell graft to a child with acute lymphoblastic leukemia. The chain couples TRBV7-9 to TRBJ1-2; D is unclear. Sequencing used PBMCs from the stem cell graft donor, obtained from the stem cell graft. DNA of the CDR3: TGTGCCAGCAGCTTAAGCTCTGATCTCTATGGCTACACCTTC. Translated: CASSLSSDLYGYTF.